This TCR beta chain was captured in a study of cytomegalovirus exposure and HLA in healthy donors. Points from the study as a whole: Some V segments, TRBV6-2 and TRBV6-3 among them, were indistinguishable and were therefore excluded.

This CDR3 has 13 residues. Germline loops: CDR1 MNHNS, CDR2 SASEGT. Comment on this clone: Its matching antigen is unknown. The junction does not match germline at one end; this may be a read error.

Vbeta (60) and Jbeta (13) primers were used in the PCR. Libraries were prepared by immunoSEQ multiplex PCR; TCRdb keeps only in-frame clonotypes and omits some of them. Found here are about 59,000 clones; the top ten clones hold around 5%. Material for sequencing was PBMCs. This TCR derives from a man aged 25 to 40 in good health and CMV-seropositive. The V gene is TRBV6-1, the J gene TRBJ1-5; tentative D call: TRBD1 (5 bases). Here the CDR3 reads CVSMRQNNQPQHF. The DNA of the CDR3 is TGTGTCAGCATGAGACAGAACAATCAGCCCCAGCATTTT.